The TCR beta chain under discussion was sequenced for a study of T cell responses to AZD1222 COVID-19 vaccine. Note on this clone: What it binds is unknown.

V lost 7 bases and J 7 bases, leaving 20 bases between the germline ends. The CDR3 runs 15 residues. Germline CDR1 is SGHTA and CDR2 is FQGNSA. The study's findings and limits: Researchers report vaccine-associated CD4 TCRs spanning spike, with dominance at 160-218 and 743-854.

Sequenced by immunoSEQ multiplex PCR; TCRdb stores in-frame clones only, minus some. The data contain approximately 46,000 clones, 65% to 80% of them singletons. The source of this sequence is an adult in good health. The material sequenced was peripheral blood, taken on day 0 of AZD1222 vaccination. The chain has TRBV7-2 and TRBJ2-1, with D perhaps matching TRBD1 (6 bases). Here the CDR3 reads CASTRTQQQGNEQFF. The CDR3 nucleotides are TGTGCCAGCACTCGAACTCAACAACAGGGAAATGAGCAGTTCTTC. Together with reference TRBV7-2 and TRBJ2-1, the CDR3 gives the full variable domain: GAGVSQSPSNKVTEKGKDVELRCDPISGHTALYWYRQSLGQGLEFLIYFQGNSAPDKSGLPSDRFSAERTGGSVSTLTIQRTQQEDSAVYLCASTRTQQQGNEQFFGPGTRLTVL.